This TCR beta chain was found in a study of control samples from healthy donors and cancer patients. CDR1 is MGHRA, CDR2 YSYEKL, per germline. The V end lost 1 base, the J end lost 2 bases, and 11 bases lay between the germline ends. CDR3 size: 15 residues. The assay was immunoSEQ multiplex PCR, and TCRdb's table has in-frame clones only and misses some. The sample has approximately 100,000 clones, just over 85% seen once. The gene calls are TRBV4-1 and TRBJ2-5; no clear D. This clonotype was obtained from a man aged 25-45 years in good health. The source material was blood. CDR3 nucleotides: TGCGCCAGCAGCCAAGCTGGCTGGCAGCAAGAGACCCAGTACTTC. This translates into CASSQAGWQQETQYF.